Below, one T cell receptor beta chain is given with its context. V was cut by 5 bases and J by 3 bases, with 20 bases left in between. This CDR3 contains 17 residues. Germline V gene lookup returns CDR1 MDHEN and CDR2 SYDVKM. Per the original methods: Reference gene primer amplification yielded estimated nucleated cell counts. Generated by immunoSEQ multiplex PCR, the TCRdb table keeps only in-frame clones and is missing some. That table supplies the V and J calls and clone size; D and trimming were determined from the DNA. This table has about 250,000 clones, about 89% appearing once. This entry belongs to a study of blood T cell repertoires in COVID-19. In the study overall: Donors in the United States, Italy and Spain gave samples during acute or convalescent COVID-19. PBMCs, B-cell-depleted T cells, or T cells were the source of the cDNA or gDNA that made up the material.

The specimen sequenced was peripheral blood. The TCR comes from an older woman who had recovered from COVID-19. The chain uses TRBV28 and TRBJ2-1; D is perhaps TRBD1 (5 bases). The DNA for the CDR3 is TGTGCCAGCAGTAGGCCCGCGGACATGGTAATCTACAATGAGCAGTTCTTC. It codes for CASSRPADMVIYNEQFF.